The 3 T cell receptor beta chains below come from one sample, sequenced in a study of blood T cells in healthy people across ages. The authors ran a second PCR of 7 to 11 cycles using a sample-barcoded 5' primer and a J-beta primer mix. From the 5' RACE reads, TCRdb called clonotypes with MiXCR, one entry per CDR3 protein. The sample lists just over 1 million distinct CDR3 sequences; over 35% were seen once. Sample: blood. Receptors were obtained from a woman aged 60-75 years in good health.

This clonotype was picked up many times. The chain combines TRBV18 with TRBJ2-5; D is possibly TRBD1 or TRBD2 (5 bases each). Germline assignment: CDR1 KGHSH and CDR2 LQKENI. V lost 8 bases and J lost 3, with 13 bases in between. The CDR3 has 13 residues. CDR3 DNA: TGTGCCAGCAGCCCCCGGGGCGAAGAGACCCAGTACTTC. Translated, it gives CASSPRGEETQYF.

The chain carries TRBV7-9 and TRBJ2-5; D not certain. The assigned J gene may be wrong: the sequence end matches TRBJ2-7 better. Germline V gene lookup returns CDR1 SEHNR and CDR2 FQNEAQ (reference sequence). CDR3 length: 16 amino acids. The CDR3 region is CASSLAADGLWYEQYF. In DNA form, the CDR3 reads TGTGCCAGCAGCTTAGCGGCCGACGGGTTGTGGTACGAGCAGTACTTC.

The chain joins TRBV20-1 to TRBJ2-1, with a tentative D call TRBD2 (6 bases). The CDR3 consists of 16 residues. The germline V gene encodes CDR1 DFQATT and CDR2 SNEGSKA (reference sequence). Trimming removed 8 bases from V and 9 bases from J, with 29 bases in between. CDR3 nucleotide sequence: TGCAGTCTCCTGTCCCCACTAGCCGGAGTTGGCGGTGAGCAGTTCTTC. It encodes CSLLSPLAGVGGEQFF.